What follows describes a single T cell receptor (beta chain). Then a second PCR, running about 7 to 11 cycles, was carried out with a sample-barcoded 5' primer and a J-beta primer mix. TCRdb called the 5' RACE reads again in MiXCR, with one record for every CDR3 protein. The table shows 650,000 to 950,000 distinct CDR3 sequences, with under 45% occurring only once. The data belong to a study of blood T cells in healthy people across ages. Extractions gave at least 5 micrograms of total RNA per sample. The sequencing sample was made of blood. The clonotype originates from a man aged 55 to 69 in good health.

The CDR3 region has the DNA TGTGCCAGCAGTGGGTTAGCGGGGGGCACGAACACCGGGGAGCTGTTTTTT. Residues: CASSGLAGGTNTGELFF. V gene TRBV2 combines with J gene TRBJ2-2; 10 bases match TRBD2. Germline trimming cut 4 bases from V and 0 bases from J; bases unmatched to any gene: 5. Germline loops: CDR1 SNHLY, CDR2 FYNNEI. The CDR3 runs to 17 residues.